The T cell receptor beta chain described here comes from a study of T cell changes during pregnancy in multiple sclerosis. Sequencing was performed with immunoSEQ multiplex PCR; in TCRdb, only in-frame clones are kept and a portion is missing. The data hold just over 90,000 clones, with 91% observed a single time. Germline V gives CDR1 SGHDN, CDR2 FVKESK. The J segment lost 3 bases and the V segment lost 1 base, leaving 6 bases of the junction unmatched. CDR3 size: 17 residues. Source: peripheral blood, taken after pregnancy. The origin of this receptor is a female donor in good health, enrolled as a control in a pregnancy study. The chain recombines TRBV14 with TRBJ2-1; 10 positions match TRBD2. Here the CDR3 reads CASSQAKRGGLYNEQFF. CDR3 sequence (DNA): TGTGCCAGCAGCCAAGCGAAGCGGGGGGGCCTCTACAATGAGCAGTTCTTC.